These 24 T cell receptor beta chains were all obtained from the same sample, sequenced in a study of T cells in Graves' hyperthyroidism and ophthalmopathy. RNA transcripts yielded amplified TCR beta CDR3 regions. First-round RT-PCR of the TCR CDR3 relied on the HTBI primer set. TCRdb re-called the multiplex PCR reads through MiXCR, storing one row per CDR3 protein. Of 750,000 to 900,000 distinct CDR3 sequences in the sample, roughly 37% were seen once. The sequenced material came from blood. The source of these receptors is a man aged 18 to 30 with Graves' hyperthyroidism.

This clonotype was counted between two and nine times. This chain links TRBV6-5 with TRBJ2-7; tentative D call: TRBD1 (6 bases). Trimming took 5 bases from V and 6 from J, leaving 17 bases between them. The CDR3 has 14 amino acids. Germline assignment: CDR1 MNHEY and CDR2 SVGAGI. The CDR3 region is CASSPDQGWGEQYF. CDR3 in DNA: TGTGCCAGCAGTCCGGACCAGGGGTGGGGCGAGCAGTACTTC.

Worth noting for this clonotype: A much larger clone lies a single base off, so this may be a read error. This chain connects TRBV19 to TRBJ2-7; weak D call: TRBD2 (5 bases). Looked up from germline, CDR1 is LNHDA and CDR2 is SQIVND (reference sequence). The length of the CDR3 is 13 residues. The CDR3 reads CASRGRDVDERYF. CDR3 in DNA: TGTGCCAGTAGGGGCCGGGATGTCGACGAGCGGTACTTC.

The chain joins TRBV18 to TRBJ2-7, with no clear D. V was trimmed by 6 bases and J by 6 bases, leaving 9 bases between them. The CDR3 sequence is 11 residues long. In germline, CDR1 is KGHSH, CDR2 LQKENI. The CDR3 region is CASSSESEQYF. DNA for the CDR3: TGTGCCAGCTCCTCGGAAAGCGAGCAGTACTTC.

For the CDR3, the DNA is TGTGCCAGCAACCACCCAGGGGGACGGCCGGGGACTGAAGCTTTCTTT. It encodes CASNHPGGRPGTEAFF. This sequence joins TRBV2 and TRBJ1-1, with TRBD1 identical over 7 bases. Germline CDR1 SNHLY, CDR2 FYNNEI. J lost 5 bases, V lost 7 bases, and 16 bases had no gene match. The CDR3 length is 16 residues.

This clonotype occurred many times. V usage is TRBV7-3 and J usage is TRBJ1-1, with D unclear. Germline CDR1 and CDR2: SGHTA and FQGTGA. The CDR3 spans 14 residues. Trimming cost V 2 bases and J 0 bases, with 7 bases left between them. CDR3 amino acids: CASSLSSMNTEAFF. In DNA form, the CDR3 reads TGTGCCAGCAGCTTATCATCCATGAACACTGAAGCTTTCTTT. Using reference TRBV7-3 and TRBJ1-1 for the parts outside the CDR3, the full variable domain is GAGVSQTPSNKVTEKGKYVELRCDPISGHTALYWYRQSLGQGPEFLIYFQGTGAADDSGLPNDRFFAVRPEGSVSTLKIQRTERGDSAVYLCASSLSSMNTEAFFGQGTRLTVV.

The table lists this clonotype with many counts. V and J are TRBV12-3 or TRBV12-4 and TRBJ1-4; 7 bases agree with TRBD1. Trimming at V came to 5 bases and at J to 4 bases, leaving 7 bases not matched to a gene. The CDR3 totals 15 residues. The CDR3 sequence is CASSPGQLNNEKLFF. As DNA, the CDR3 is TGTGCCAGCAGTCCGGGACAGCTCAATAATGAAAAACTGTTTTTT.

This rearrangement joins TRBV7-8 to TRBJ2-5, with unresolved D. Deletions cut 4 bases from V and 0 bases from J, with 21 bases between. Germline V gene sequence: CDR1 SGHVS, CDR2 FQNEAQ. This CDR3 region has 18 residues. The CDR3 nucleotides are TGTGCCAGCAGCTCCGCGGTTGGAGCGAACCCGTACCAAGAGACCCAGTACTTC. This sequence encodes CASSSAVGANPYQETQYF.

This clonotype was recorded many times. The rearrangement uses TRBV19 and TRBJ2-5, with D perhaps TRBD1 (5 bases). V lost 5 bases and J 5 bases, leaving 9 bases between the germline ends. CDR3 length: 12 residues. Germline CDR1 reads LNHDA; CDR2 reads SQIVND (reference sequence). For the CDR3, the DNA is TGTGCCAGTAGTGTGGGGCGGGAGACCCAGTACTTC. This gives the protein CASSVGRETQYF.

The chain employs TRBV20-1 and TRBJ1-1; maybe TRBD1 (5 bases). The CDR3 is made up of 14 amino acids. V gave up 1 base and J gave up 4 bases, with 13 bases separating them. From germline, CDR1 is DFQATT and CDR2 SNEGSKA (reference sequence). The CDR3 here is CSARAIGGATEAFF. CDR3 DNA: TGCAGTGCTAGAGCGATCGGGGGAGCCACTGAAGCTTTCTTT.

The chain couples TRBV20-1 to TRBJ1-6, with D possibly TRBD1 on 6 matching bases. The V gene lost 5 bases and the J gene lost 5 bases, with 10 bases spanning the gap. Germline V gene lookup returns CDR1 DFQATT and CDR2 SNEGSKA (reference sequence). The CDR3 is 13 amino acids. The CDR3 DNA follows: TGCAGTGCTGGCCGGGACAATAATTCACCCCTCCACTTT. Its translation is CSAGRDNNSPLHF.

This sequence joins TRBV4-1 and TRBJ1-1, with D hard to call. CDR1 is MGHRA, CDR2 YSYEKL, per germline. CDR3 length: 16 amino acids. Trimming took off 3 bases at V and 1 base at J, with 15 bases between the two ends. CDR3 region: CASSQRTAARNTEAFF. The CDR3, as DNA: TGCGCCAGCAGCCAGCGGACCGCTGCACGGAACACTGAAGCTTTCTTT.

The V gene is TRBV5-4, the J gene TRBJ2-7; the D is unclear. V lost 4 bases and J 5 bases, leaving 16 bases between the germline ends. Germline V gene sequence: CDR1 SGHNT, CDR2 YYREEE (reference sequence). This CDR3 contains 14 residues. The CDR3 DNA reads TGTGCCAGCAGCGTTGAAGGCAGTCCCAACGAGCAGTACTTC. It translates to CASSVEGSPNEQYF.

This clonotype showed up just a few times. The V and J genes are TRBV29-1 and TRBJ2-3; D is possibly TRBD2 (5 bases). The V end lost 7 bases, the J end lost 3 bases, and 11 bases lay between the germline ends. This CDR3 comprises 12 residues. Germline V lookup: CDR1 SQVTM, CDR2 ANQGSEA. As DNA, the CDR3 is TGCAGCGGTGGGAGTTTTACAGATACGCAGTATTTT. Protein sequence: CSGGSFTDTQYF.

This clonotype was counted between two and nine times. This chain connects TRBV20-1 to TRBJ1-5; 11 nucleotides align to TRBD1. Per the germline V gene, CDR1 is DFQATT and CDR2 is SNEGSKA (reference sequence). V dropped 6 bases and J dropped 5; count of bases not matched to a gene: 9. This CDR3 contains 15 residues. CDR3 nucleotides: TGCAGTGCCGTTTATCCGGGACAGGGGGATCAGCCCCAGCATTTT. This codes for CSAVYPGQGDQPQHF.

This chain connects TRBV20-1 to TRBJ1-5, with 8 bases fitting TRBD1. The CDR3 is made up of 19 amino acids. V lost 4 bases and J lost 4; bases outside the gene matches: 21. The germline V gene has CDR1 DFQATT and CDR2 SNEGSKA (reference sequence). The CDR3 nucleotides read TGCAGTGCTACAAATGAATGGACAGGGCCCTTATTGGGAAATCAGCCCCAGCATTTT. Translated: CSATNEWTGPLLGNQPQHF.

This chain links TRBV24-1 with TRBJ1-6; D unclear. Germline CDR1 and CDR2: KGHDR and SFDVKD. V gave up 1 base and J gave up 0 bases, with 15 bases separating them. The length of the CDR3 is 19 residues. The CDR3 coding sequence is TGTGCCACCAGTGATTTACGAGAGACCCCGAGCTCCTATAATTCACCCCTCCACTTT. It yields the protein CATSDLRETPSSYNSPLHF.

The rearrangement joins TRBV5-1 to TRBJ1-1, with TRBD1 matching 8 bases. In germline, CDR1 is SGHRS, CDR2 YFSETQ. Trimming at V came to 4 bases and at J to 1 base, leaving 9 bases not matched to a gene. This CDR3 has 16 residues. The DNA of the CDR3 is TGCGCCAGCAGCCTAATAGGGACAGGCCCGAACACTGAAGCTTTCTTT. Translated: CASSLIGTGPNTEAFF. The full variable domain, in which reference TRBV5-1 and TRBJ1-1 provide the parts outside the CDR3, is KAGVTQTPRYLIKTRGQQVTLSCSPISGHRSVSWYQQTPGQGLQFLFEYFSETQRNKGNFPGRFSGRQFSNSRSEMNVSTLELGDSALYLCASSLIGTGPNTEAFFGQGTRLTVV.

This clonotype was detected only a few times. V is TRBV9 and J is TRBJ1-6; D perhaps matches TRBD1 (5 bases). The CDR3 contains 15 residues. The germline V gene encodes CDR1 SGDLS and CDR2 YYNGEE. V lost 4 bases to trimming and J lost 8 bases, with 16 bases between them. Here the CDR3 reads CASSPGAQGDSPLHF. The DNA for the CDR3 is TGTGCCAGCAGCCCCGGGGCGCAGGGCGATTCACCCCTCCACTTT. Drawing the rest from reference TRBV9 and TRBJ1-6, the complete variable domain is DSGVTQTPKHLITATGQRVTLRCSPRSGDLSVYWYQQSLDQGLQFLIQYYNGEERAKGNILERFSAQQFPDLHSELNLSSLELGDSALYFCASSPGAQGDSPLHFGNGTRLTVT.

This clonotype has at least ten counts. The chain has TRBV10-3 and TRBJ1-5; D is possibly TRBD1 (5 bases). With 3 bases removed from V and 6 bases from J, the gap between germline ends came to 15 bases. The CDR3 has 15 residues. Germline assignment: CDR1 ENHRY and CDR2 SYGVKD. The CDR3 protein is CAISDHGQGLQPQHF. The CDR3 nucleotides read TGTGCCATCAGTGACCATGGGCAGGGACTTCAGCCCCAGCATTTT.

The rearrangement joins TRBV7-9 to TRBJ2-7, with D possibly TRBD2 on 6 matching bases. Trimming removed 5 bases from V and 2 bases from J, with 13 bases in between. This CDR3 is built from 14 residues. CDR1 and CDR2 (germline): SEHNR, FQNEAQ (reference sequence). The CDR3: CASSQGDWTYEQYF. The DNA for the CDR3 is TGTGCCAGCAGCCAAGGGGACTGGACCTACGAGCAGTACTTC.

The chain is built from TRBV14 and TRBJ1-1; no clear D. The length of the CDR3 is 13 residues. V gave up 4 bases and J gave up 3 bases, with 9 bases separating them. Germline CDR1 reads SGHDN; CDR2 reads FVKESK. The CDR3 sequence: CASSPQRYTEAFF. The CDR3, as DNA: TGTGCCAGCAGCCCGCAGAGGTACACTGAAGCTTTCTTT.

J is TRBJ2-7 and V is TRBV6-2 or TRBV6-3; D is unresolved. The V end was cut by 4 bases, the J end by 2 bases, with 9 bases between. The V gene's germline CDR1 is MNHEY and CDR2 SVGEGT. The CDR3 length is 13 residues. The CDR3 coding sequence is TGTGCCAGCAGTTTCACCGCCACCTACGAGCAGTACTTC. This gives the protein CASSFTATYEQYF.

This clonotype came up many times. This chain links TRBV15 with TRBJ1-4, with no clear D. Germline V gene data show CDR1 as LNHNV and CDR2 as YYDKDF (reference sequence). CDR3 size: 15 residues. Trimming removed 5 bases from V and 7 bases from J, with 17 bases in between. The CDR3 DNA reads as TGTGCCACCAGCGTAGGACCCGCTGAGGCTGAAAAACTGTTTTTT. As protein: CATSVGPAEAEKLFF.

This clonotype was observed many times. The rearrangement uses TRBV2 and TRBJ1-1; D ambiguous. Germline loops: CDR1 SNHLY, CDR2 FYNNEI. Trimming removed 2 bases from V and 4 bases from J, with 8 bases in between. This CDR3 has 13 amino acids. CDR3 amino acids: CASSERRATEAFF. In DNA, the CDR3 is TGTGCCAGCAGTGAACGGCGGGCCACTGAAGCTTTCTTT.